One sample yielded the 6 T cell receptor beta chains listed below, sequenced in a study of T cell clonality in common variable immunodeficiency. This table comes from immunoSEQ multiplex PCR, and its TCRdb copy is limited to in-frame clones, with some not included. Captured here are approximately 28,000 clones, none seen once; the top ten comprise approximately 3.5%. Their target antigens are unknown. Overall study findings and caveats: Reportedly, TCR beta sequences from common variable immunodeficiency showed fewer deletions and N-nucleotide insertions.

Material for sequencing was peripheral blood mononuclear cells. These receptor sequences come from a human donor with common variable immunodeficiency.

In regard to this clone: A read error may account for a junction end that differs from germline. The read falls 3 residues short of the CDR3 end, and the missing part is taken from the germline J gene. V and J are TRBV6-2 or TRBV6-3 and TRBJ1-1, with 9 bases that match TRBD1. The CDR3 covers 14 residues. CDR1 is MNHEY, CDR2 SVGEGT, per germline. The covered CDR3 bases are TGTGCCATCAGTACCACAGGGGGCAGCACTGAA. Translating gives CAISTTGGSTE. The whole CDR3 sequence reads CAISTTGGSTEAFF.

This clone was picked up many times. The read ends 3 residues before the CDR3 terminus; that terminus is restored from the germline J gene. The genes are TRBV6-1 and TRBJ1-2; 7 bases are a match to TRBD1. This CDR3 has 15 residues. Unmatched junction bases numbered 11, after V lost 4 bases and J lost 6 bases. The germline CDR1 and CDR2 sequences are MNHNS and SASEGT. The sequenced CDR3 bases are TGTGCCAGCAGTGGGGAATATTGGACAGGCAATGGC. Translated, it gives CASSGEYWTGNG. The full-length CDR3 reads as CASSGEYWTGNGYTF.

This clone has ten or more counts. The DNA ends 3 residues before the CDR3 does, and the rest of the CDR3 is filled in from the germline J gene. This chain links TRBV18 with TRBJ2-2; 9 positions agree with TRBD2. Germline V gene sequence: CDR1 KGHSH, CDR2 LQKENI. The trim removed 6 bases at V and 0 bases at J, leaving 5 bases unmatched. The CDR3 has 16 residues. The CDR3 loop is CASSRPSGTNTGELFF. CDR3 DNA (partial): TGTGCCAGCTCCCGACCTAGCGGGACGAACACCGGGGAG.

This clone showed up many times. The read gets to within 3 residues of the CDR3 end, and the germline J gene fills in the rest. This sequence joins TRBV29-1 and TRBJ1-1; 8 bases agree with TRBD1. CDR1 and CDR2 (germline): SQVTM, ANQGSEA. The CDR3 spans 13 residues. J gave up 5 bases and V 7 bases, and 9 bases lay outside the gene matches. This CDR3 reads CSARQGLETEAFF. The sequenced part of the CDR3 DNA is TGCAGCGCAAGACAGGGGTTGGAGACTGAA.

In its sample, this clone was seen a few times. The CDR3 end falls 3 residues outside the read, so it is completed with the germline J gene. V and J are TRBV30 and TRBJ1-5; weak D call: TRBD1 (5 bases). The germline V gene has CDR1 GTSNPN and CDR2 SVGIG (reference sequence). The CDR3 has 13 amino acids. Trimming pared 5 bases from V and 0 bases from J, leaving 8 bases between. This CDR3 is CAWQGNSNQPQHF. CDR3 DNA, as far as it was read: TGTGCCTGGCAGGGTAATAGCAATCAGCCC.

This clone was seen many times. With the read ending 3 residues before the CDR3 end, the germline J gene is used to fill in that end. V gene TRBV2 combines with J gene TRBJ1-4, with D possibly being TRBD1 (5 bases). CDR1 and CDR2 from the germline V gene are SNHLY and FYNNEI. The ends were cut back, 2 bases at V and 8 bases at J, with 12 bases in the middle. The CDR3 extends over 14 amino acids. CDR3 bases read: TGTGCCAGCAGTGAATGGGGGGAGGGAGAAAAA. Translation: CASSEWGEGEK. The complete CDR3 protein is CASSEWGEGEKLFF.